This TCR beta chain was obtained from a study of shared clonotypes between healthy human individuals. Background on the study: A couple of women and a few men aged 18 to 49 served as donors.

The CDR3 has 14 residues. Trimming shortened V by 5 bases and J by 1 base, and 11 bases separated the two germline ends. Germline assignment: CDR1 SGHRS and CDR2 YFSETQ. The data were produced by immunoSEQ multiplex PCR, yet TCRdb's version contains in-frame clones alone and is incomplete. The sample carries 2 million to 2.5 million clones, approximately 95% recorded once. The sequenced sample was naive CD4+ T cells sorted from blood. The subset: CD45RA+ positively selected. The chain combines TRBV5-1 with TRBJ2-3, with D maybe TRBD2 (6 bases). This clonotype was obtained from a man between 18 and 35 years old in good health. The CDR3 loop is CASRAGGGTDTQYF. DNA of the CDR3: TGCGCCAGCAGAGCCGGCGGGGGCACAGATACGCAGTATTTT.